Listed here are 14 T cell receptor beta chains from one sample, sequenced in a study of radiation and T cells in renal cell carcinoma. Only in-frame clones appear in the TCRdb table, and some are missing; sequencing was by immunoSEQ multiplex PCR. This table has roughly 170,000 clones, approximately 90% appearing once. Time point denoted: blood 4 weeks post-SBRT, at nephrectomy. Regarding treatment: 15 Gy SBRT to primary tumor, nephrectomy 4 weeks later. The starting material was blood, obtained from a patient whose treatment included radiotherapy and nephrectomy. Receptors originate from a woman between 50 and 59 years old with renal cell carcinoma.

The chain carries TRBV14 and TRBJ2-3; weak D call: TRBD2 (5 bases). The CDR3 covers 15 residues. The germline gives CDR1 SGHDN, CDR2 FVKESK. V dropped 4 bases and J dropped 0 bases, with 11 bases sitting between them. The CDR3, as DNA: TGTGCCAGCAGCCCCCGACTACTGAGCACAGATACGCAGTATTTT. Protein: CASSPRLLSTDTQYF.

The rearrangement uses TRBV6-1 and TRBJ1-5, with 7 bases that match TRBD1. V lost 7 bases and J lost 4; bases outside the gene matches: 4. Germline V gene sequence: CDR1 MNHNS, CDR2 SASEGT. This CDR3 comprises 13 residues. The CDR3 DNA is TGTGCCAGCACAAGACAGGGTAATCAGCCCCAGCATTTT. Translation: CASTRQGNQPQHF.

This chain links TRBV7-9 with TRBJ2-7, with TRBD1 identical over 7 bases. CDR3 length: 14 residues. The germline gives CDR1 SEHNR, CDR2 FQNEAQ (reference sequence). Trimming at V came to 6 bases and at J to 1 base, leaving 6 bases not matched to a gene. Here the CDR3 reads CASREPGQSYEQYF. The CDR3 nucleotides read TGTGCCAGCAGGGAACCGGGACAGTCCTACGAGCAGTACTTC.

This sequence joins TRBV7-2 and TRBJ2-1, with a possible D match to TRBD1 (6 bases). V shed 2 bases and J shed 4 bases, with 12 bases lying between them. The CDR3 length is 15 residues. Germline CDR1 SGHTA, CDR2 FQGNSA. The CDR3 DNA sequence: TGTGCCAGCAGCTTAACAGGGATGGCTTACAATGAGCAGTTCTTC. Its translation is CASSLTGMAYNEQFF.

The chain employs TRBV4-3 and TRBJ1-4; TRBD1 might be the D (5 bases). The germline gives CDR1 LGHNA, CDR2 YSLEER. The CDR3 sequence is 15 residues long. V was pared by 4 bases and J by 1 base, with 10 bases between. The CDR3 spells CASSRGWGTNEKLFF. The CDR3 DNA reads as TGCGCCAGCAGCCGGGGCTGGGGAACTAATGAAAAACTGTTTTTT.

There are a few counts of this clone. The rearrangement uses TRBV5-4 and TRBJ2-3; 9 nucleotides match TRBD1. This CDR3 has 13 amino acids. The V segment lost 5 bases and the J segment 3 bases; nucleotides outside the gene matches: 1. From germline, CDR1 is SGHNT and CDR2 YYREEE (reference sequence). CDR3 nucleotides: TGTGCCAGCAGACAGGGGGCAACAGATACGCAGTATTTT. It codes for CASRQGATDTQYF. Looking up the rest from reference TRBV5-4 and TRBJ2-3 gives the full variable domain: ETGVTQSPTHLIKTRGQQVTLRCSSQSGHNTVSWYQQALGQGPQFIFQYYREEENGRGNFPPRFSGLQFPNYSSELNVNALELDDSALYLCASRQGATDTQYFGPGTRLTVL.

The rearrangement links TRBV7-2 to TRBJ2-7; 7 bases agree with TRBD2. V shed 1 base, J shed 2 bases, and the junction held 2 bases outside the gene matches. The CDR3 sequence is 14 residues long. Per the germline V gene, CDR1 is SGHTA and CDR2 is FQGNSA. As DNA, the CDR3 is TGTGCCAGCAGCTTAGGGGACTATCCCTACGAGCAGTACTTC. It is translated as CASSLGDYPYEQYF.

The gene calls are TRBV19 and TRBJ1-2; possibly TRBD1 for D (6 bases). V lost 1 base and J lost 8, with 11 bases in between. Germline lookup yields CDR1 LNHDA and CDR2 SQIVND (reference sequence). The CDR3 loop spans 13 amino acids. The CDR3 DNA sequence: TGTGCCAGTAGTATAGGAGGGGGGACCGGCTACACCTTC. Translating gives CASSIGGGTGYTF.

The chain has TRBV5-1 and TRBJ2-5; 9 bases are a match to TRBD2. Germline V gene sequence: CDR1 SGHRS, CDR2 YFSETQ. V dropped 0 bases and J dropped 2; count of bases not matched to a gene: 5. The CDR3 sequence is 16 residues long. Here the CDR3 reads CASSLAPRGGQETQYF. CDR3 in DNA: TGCGCCAGCAGCTTGGCCCCGCGGGGGGGACAAGAGACCCAGTACTTC.

The rearrangement links TRBV4-3 to TRBJ1-4; D not resolved. The germline V gene has CDR1 LGHNA and CDR2 YSLEER. The length of the CDR3 is 18 residues. Trimming took 0 bases from V and 0 from J, leaving 14 bases between them. CDR3 amino acids: CASSQEFGWTATNEKLFF. The DNA for the CDR3 is TGCGCCAGCAGCCAAGAATTTGGGTGGACTGCAACTAATGAAAAACTGTTTTTT.

The V and J genes are TRBV7-9 and TRBJ1-2, with 8 bases lining up with TRBD1. The germline V gene encodes CDR1 SEHNR and CDR2 FQNEAQ (reference sequence). The CDR3 is 14 residues long. Trimming cost V 6 bases and J 8 bases; bases outside gene matches: 11. In DNA, the CDR3 is TGTGCCAGCAGGATCTTGGCCAGGGGGCAGGGCTACACCTTC. This gives the protein CASRILARGQGYTF.

This clone showed up just once. The rearrangement links TRBV4-3 to TRBJ1-1; possible D gene TRBD1, 5 bases. Trimming took off 3 bases at V and 7 bases at J, with 12 bases between the two ends. CDR1 is LGHNA, CDR2 YSLEER, per germline. The CDR3 length is 13 residues. CDR3 amino acids: CASSQLRGSEAFF. As DNA, the CDR3 is TGCGCCAGCAGCCAGCTCCGGGGGAGTGAAGCTTTCTTT.

This chain joins TRBV4-3 and TRBJ2-7; maybe TRBD2 (7 bases). The ends were cut back, 1 base at V and 3 bases at J, with 13 bases in the middle. The germline V gene encodes CDR1 LGHNA and CDR2 YSLEER. The CDR3 is made up of 15 amino acids. The CDR3 loop is CASSQGRGAGYEQYF. CDR3 DNA: TGCGCCAGCAGCCAAGGCCGGGGGGCCGGCTACGAGCAGTACTTC.

The rearrangement links TRBV11-2 to TRBJ1-6; D uncertain. Germline CDR1 and CDR2: SGHAT and FQNNGV. The CDR3 covers 12 residues. V was clipped by 3 bases and J by 9 bases, with 6 bases between them. The CDR3 loop is CASSLLFSPLHF. The CDR3 DNA reads as TGTGCCAGCAGCTTGTTATTTTCACCCCTCCACTTT.